This TCR beta chain came from a study of blood T cells in healthy people across ages. The donors, aged roughly 6 to 100, were healthy Caucasians from Russia. The study isolated at least 6.5 million PBMCs from each sample. About this clonotype itself: Its antigen remains unidentified.

This CDR3 region has 16 residues. Per germline, CDR1 LGHDT and CDR2 YNNKEL (reference sequence). V was trimmed by 10 bases and J by 8 bases, leaving 29 bases between them. Study-wide findings and caveats: Higher naive T cell percentage went strongly together with higher TCR beta diversity. Both naive CD4+ cell counts and diversity were greater in long-lived donors than in aged donors.

Primers used in a second PCR of roughly 6 to 11 cycles were a sample-barcoded 5' primer and a J-beta primer mix. TCRdb processed the 5' RACE reads anew with MiXCR; each CDR3 protein has one entry. Of around 1.5 million distinct CDR3 sequences in the sample, 59% are singletons; the top ten hold about 6.3%. This TCR came from a man between 18 and 35 years old in good health. This chain links TRBV3-1 with TRBJ2-5; possible D gene TRBD1, 5 bases. The sample consisted of blood. This CDR3 is CATKTDPNPRVGTQYF. CDR3 in DNA: TGTGCCACCAAGACAGATCCAAATCCTCGCGTGGGTACCCAGTACTTC.